Listed below are T cell receptor beta chains from one sample, sequenced in a study of blood T cell repertoires in COVID-19. Sequencing was performed with immunoSEQ multiplex PCR; in TCRdb, only in-frame clones are kept and a portion is missing. The sample has some 410,000 clones; roughly 88% are singletons. Material: PBMCs or T cells enriched from blood (not recorded which). The receptors were sampled from a woman aged 30 to 39 with acute COVID-19. Both conserved end residues are part of each CDR3. Fields, in order: CDR3 protein, CDR3 DNA, clone size, D gene, J gene, V gene. D genes are given only for firm matches. Rows may omit the clone size; those that give it use once, few, many or a size class.

CASSSATGGRGTGELFF,TGCGCCAGCAGCTCTGCGACAGGGGGAAGGGGCACCGGGGAGCTGTTTTTT,.,TRBD1,TRBJ2-2,TRBV5-1
CASSFPGSAGPDTQYF,TGCGCCAGCAGCTTCCCGGGATCAGCCGGCCCAGATACGCAGTATTTT,.,.,TRBJ2-3,TRBV5-1
CASERDEGLEQYF,TGTGCCAGCGAGCGGGACGAGGGCCTCGAGCAGTACTTC,.,TRBD2,TRBJ2-7,TRBV7-8
CATSGPFAGPYNEQFF,TGTGCCACCAGTGGTCCCTTCGCGGGGCCCTACAATGAGCAGTTCTTC,once,.,TRBJ2-1,TRBV24-1
CASSLEGNYGYTF,TGTGCCAGCAGTTTAGAGGGGAACTATGGCTACACCTTC,.,.,TRBJ1-2,TRBV12-3/TRBV12-4
CASSLGATHNTGELFF,TGCGCCAGCAGCTTGGGGGCGACACATAACACCGGGGAGCTGTTTTTT,.,.,TRBJ2-2,TRBV5-1
CASSPNRPRGGGELFF,TGTGCCAGCAGTCCAAACCGCCCTAGGGGAGGCGGGGAGCTGTTTTTT,.,.,TRBJ2-2,TRBV27
CASTPRSGRGEQYF,TGTGCCAGCACCCCAAGGTCAGGTCGGGGAGAGCAGTACTTC,.,.,TRBJ2-7,TRBV2
CASSPTGSGAFF,TGTGCCAGCAGCCCTACAGGTTCTGGGGCTTTCTTT,.,.,TRBJ1-1,TRBV12-3/TRBV12-4
CATKVREDTEAFF,TGTGCCACCAAGGTCCGGGAAGACACTGAAGCTTTCTTT,.,.,TRBJ1-1,TRBV24-1
CASSTRGSGATDTQYF,TGTGCCAGCAGCACCCGGGGTAGCGGGGCCACAGATACGCAGTATTTT,.,TRBD2,TRBJ2-3,TRBV7-2
CASSAQGTNQPQHF,TGTGCCAGCAGCGCACAGGGGACCAATCAGCCCCAGCATTTT,.,TRBD1,TRBJ1-5,TRBV25-1
CASSQESVGQGAHEQYF,TGCGCCAGCAGCCAAGAGTCTGTAGGACAGGGGGCCCACGAGCAGTACTTC,.,TRBD1,TRBJ2-7,TRBV4-3
CASRKDSQDSNQPQHF,TGCGCCAGCAGGAAGGACAGCCAGGATAGCAATCAGCCCCAGCATTTT,.,.,TRBJ1-5,TRBV10-1
CASSESRTGTRGTEAFF,TGCGCCAGCAGTGAGTCTAGGACAGGGACTCGGGGAACTGAAGCTTTCTTT,.,TRBD1,TRBJ1-1,TRBV10-1
CASSSGTSGYTGELFF,TGTGCCAGCAGCTCCGGGACTAGCGGATACACCGGGGAGCTGTTTTTT,few,TRBD2,TRBJ2-2,TRBV5-4
CASKYDQDSYEQYF,TGTGCCAGCAAGTATGATCAGGACTCCTACGAGCAGTACTTC,few,.,TRBJ2-7,TRBV27
CSVTGQDIYEQYF,TGCAGCGTGACGGGACAGGATATCTACGAGCAGTACTTC,.,TRBD1,TRBJ2-7,TRBV29-1
CASSYTGTQNTEAFF,TGCGCCAGCAGCTATACCGGGACACAGAACACTGAAGCTTTCTTT,.,.,TRBJ1-1,TRBV5-1
CASSVADSNYGYTF,TGTGCCAGCAGCGTAGCAGACAGTAACTATGGCTACACCTTC,.,.,TRBJ1-2,TRBV9
CASTHRDRDGGYTF,TGTGCCAGTACTCACCGGGACAGGGATGGGGGCTACACCTTC,.,TRBD1,TRBJ1-2,TRBV19
CASSYYQSPLHF,TGTGCCAGCAGCTACTACCAATCGCCCCTCCACTTT,.,.,TRBJ1-6,TRBV7-9
CASSVVTSGTSSYNEQFF,TGTGCCAGCAGCGTAGTTACTAGCGGGACCAGCTCCTACAATGAGCAGTTCTTC,.,TRBD2,TRBJ2-1,TRBV9
CASSPDRGNEQFF,TGTGCCAGCTCACCAGACAGGGGAAATGAGCAGTTCTTC,.,TRBD1,TRBJ2-1,TRBV18
CAWSRSSGNEQFF,TGTGCCTGGAGTAGGAGCAGTGGCAATGAGCAGTTCTTC,.,.,TRBJ2-1,TRBV30
CASSLRLAGGQWDTQYF,TGTGCCAGCAGCTTACGCCTAGCGGGGGGGCAATGGGATACGCAGTATTTT,.,TRBD2,TRBJ2-3,TRBV7-2
CASSQKRGSYGYTF,TGTGCCAGCAGCCAGAAGCGGGGCTCCTATGGCTACACCTTC,.,.,TRBJ1-2,TRBV14
CASSGGLNIPYEQYF,TGTGCCAGTAGTGGGGGACTTAACATACCCTACGAGCAGTACTTC,.,.,TRBJ2-7,TRBV19
CASSLFRSGANVLTF,TGTGCCAGCAGTTTATTCCGCTCTGGGGCCAACGTCCTGACTTTC,.,.,TRBJ2-6,TRBV27
CASSQHSVEAGGYGYTF,TGCGCCAGCAGCCAACACTCAGTGGAGGCAGGGGGCTATGGCTACACCTTC,.,TRBD1,TRBJ1-2,TRBV4-3
CASRDGQGEGNEQFF,TGCGCCAGCAGGGACGGACAGGGGGAGGGCAATGAGCAGTTCTTC,.,TRBD1,TRBJ2-1,TRBV10-2
CASSISGQEAKNIQYF,TGTGCCAGTAGTATCTCCGGACAGGAAGCCAAAAACATTCAGTACTTC,.,TRBD1,TRBJ2-4,TRBV19
CASSQDQQGASPLHF,TGCGCCAGCAGCCAAGATCAACAGGGGGCTTCACCCCTCCACTTT,.,TRBD1,TRBJ1-6,TRBV4-1
CASSQQGPDTQYF,TGCGCCAGCAGCCAACAGGGTCCAGATACGCAGTATTTT,.,.,TRBJ2-3,TRBV5-1
CASSGRTGRGNTIYF,TGTGCCAGCAGCGGTAGGACAGGAAGAGGAAACACCATATATTTT,.,TRBD1,TRBJ1-3,TRBV13
CASSSGLGETQYF,TGTGCCAGCAGTTCAGGCCTGGGCGAGACCCAGTACTTC,.,.,TRBJ2-5,TRBV6-5
CSASSGALTVDTDTQYF,TGCAGTGCTAGTTCAGGGGCGCTTACGGTGGACACAGATACGCAGTATTTT,.,.,TRBJ2-3,TRBV20-1